Here is one TCR beta chain with its context. Researchers tagged individual cDNA molecules with unique molecular identifiers. Using its own MiXCR run on the 5' RACE reads, TCRdb lists one record per CDR3 protein. This table holds around 19,000 distinct CDR3 sequences, approximately 6.1% found once. The J segment lost 3 bases and the V segment lost 8 bases, leaving 6 bases of the junction unmatched. CDR3 length equals 14 residues. Looked up from germline, CDR1 is MNHEY and CDR2 is SMNVEV (reference sequence). The data originate from a study of early T cells in non-severe SARS-CoV-2 infection. Study as a whole: Investigators sequenced bulk RNA drawn from unsorted whole blood, and chains remained unpaired.

The chain is built from TRBV27 and TRBJ2-3; 9 bases fit TRBD2. The sequenced sample consisted of whole blood. The TCR originated in an adult who was a healthcare worker with PCR-confirmed SARS-CoV-2 infection or an uninfected control (not recorded which). The CDR3 nucleotides are TGTGCCAGCGGGTTAGCGGGAGAGACAGATACGCAGTATTTT. This translates into CASGLAGETDTQYF.